This passage covers 26 T cell receptor beta chains from one sample sequenced in a study of spatial heterogeneity in lung cancer. General study findings and limits: Mutation counts in tumors were tracked by counts of expanded intratumoral alpha and beta TCRs.

TCRdb re-derived calls from the 5' RACE reads in MiXCR, one entry per CDR3 protein. Altogether about 25,000 distinct CDR3 sequences are present, 8.8% being singletons, with the ten largest covering roughly 7.4%. These receptors lack a known antigen. As for time point: sample taken at primary tumor resection. Sequencing used lung tumor tissue, obtained at surgery. These receptors were obtained from a male donor with early-stage non-small cell lung cancer.

This clonotype was observed many times. This rearrangement joins TRBV12-3 or TRBV12-4 to TRBJ2-2; D is possibly TRBD2 (5 bases). The CDR3 consists of 14 residues. V lost 5 bases and J 6 bases, leaving 13 bases between the germline ends. CDR3 sequence (DNA): TGTGCCAGCAGTCCCCAATTGGGAGCCGGGGAGCTGTTTTTT. Translating gives CASSPQLGAGELFF.

The chain employs TRBV7-2 and TRBJ2-3; 7 bases match TRBD1. CDR1 and CDR2 (germline): SGHTA, FQGNSA. V was pared by 2 bases and J by 0 bases, with 5 bases of the junction left unmatched. The CDR3 consists of 16 residues. The CDR3 sequence: CASSLRLRGSTDTQYF. CDR3 coding DNA: TGTGCCAGCAGCTTACGCCTCAGGGGGAGCACAGATACGCAGTATTTT. Full variable domain (missing parts from reference TRBV7-2 and TRBJ2-3): GAGVSQSPSNKVTEKGKDVELRCDPISGHTALYWYRQSLGQGLEFLIYFQGNSAPDKSGLPSDRFSAERTGGSVSTLTIQRTQQEDSAVYLCASSLRLRGSTDTQYFGPGTRLTVL.

This clonotype was observed at least ten times. The chain combines TRBV27 with TRBJ2-5; 12 positions match TRBD1. The germline CDR1 and CDR2 sequences are MNHEY and SMNVEV (reference sequence). The V gene end was trimmed by 5 bases and the J gene end by 2 bases; junction bases not matched to a gene: 3. The CDR3 runs 15 residues. This CDR3 is CASSGDRGPQETQYF. DNA of the CDR3: TGTGCCAGCAGTGGGGACAGGGGGCCACAAGAGACCCAGTACTTC.

The gene calls are TRBV21-1 and TRBJ2-1; the DNA was not used to check the table's D call, TRBD1. TRBV21-1 is annotated as a pseudogene. CDR3 length equals 16 residues. The CDR3 protein is CASSKVRGDLSNEQFF. The CDR3 nucleotides are TGTGCCAGCAGCAAAGTCAGGGGAGATTTAAGCAATGAGCAGTTCTTC.

There are many counts of this clonotype. The chain links TRBV7-8 to TRBJ1-6; D is unclear. Germline CDR1 and CDR2: SGHVS and FQNEAQ. The CDR3 length is 15 residues. Deletions cut 1 base from V and 10 bases from J, with 14 bases between. The CDR3 here is CASSLVTDNRSPLHF. CDR3 nucleotides: TGTGCCAGCAGCTTAGTTACAGACAATAGATCACCCCTCCACTTT.

This clonotype appeared many times. The gene calls are TRBV4-2 and TRBJ2-7; D uncertain. CDR3 size: 13 residues. Germline CDR1 LGHNA, CDR2 YNFKEQ. V lost 4 bases to trimming and J lost 5 bases, with 12 bases between them. The CDR3 coding sequence is TGTGCCAGCAGCCTGGATCCCGAGGACGAGCAGTACTTC. This sequence encodes CASSLDPEDEQYF.

This chain uses TRBV7-9 with TRBJ1-2; no clear D. Trimming shortened V by 5 bases and J by 4 bases, and 11 bases separated the two germline ends. CDR1 and CDR2 (germline): SEHNR, FQNEAQ (reference sequence). The CDR3 covers 13 residues. The CDR3 DNA is TGTGCCAGCAGCCCCTGGGCAGCCTATGGCTACACCTTC. It specifies CASSPWAAYGYTF.

This clonotype turned up a few times. V and J are TRBV20-1 and TRBJ2-3; tentative D call: TRBD2 (5 bases). The germline gives CDR1 DFQATT, CDR2 SNEGSKA (reference sequence). V gave up 3 bases and J gave up 0 bases, with 16 bases separating them. The CDR3 is 16 residues long. The DNA of the CDR3 is TGCAGTGCTAGCCCACGAGGAGGAGCTAGCACAGATACGCAGTATTTT. Its protein product is CSASPRGGASTDTQYF.

Many counts were recorded for this clonotype. The chain couples TRBV5-1 to TRBJ1-2; tentative D call: TRBD1 (6 bases). Trimming removed 1 base from V and 3 bases from J, with 7 bases in between. CDR3 length equals 13 residues. CDR1 and CDR2 (germline): SGHRS, YFSETQ. The CDR3: CASSLPGDYGYTF. CDR3 sequence (DNA): TGCGCCAGCAGCTTGCCAGGGGACTATGGCTACACCTTC.

This clonotype was recorded at least ten times. J is TRBJ2-1 and V is TRBV5-1, with a weak D call TRBD1 (5 bases). V lost 5 bases, J lost 12 bases, and 18 bases lay in between. In germline, CDR1 is SGHRS, CDR2 YFSETQ. This CDR3 has 13 residues. The CDR3 protein is CASRDNRADTQFF. The CDR3 region has the DNA TGCGCCAGCAGGGACAACCGGGCGGATACGCAGTTCTTC.

This clonotype was seen more than once but under ten times. The rearrangement links TRBV7-3 to TRBJ2-1; D is uncertain. V lost 2 bases and J lost 6, with 8 bases in between. The CDR3 is made up of 13 amino acids. Germline V lookup: CDR1 SGHTA, CDR2 FQGTGA. The CDR3 sequence: CASSLPGSNEQFF. The CDR3 bases are TGTGCCAGCAGCTTACCCGGGTCCAATGAGCAGTTCTTC. The full variable domain, with the rest looked up from reference TRBV7-3 and TRBJ2-1, is GAGVSQTPSNKVTEKGKYVELRCDPISGHTALYWYRQSLGQGPEFLIYFQGTGAADDSGLPNDRFFAVRPEGSVSTLKIQRTERGDSAVYLCASSLPGSNEQFFGPGTRLTVL.

In its sample, this clonotype was seen many times. The chain has TRBV20-1 and TRBJ2-3; 7 nucleotides agree with TRBD2. Germline assignment: CDR1 DFQATT and CDR2 SNEGSKA (reference sequence). There are 16 residues in the CDR3. V gave up 1 base and J gave up 2 bases; unmatched junction bases: 9. CDR3 region: CSARGDYPTYTDTQYF. The CDR3 DNA follows: TGCAGTGCTAGAGGGGACTATCCTACGTACACAGATACGCAGTATTTT.

This chain uses TRBV3-1 with TRBJ2-6, with D hard to call. This CDR3 is built from 15 residues. V was pared by 0 bases and J by 2 bases, with 5 bases between. Per the germline V gene, CDR1 is LGHDT and CDR2 is YNNKEL (reference sequence). In nucleotides, the CDR3 is TGTGCCAGCAGCCAAGAGTGGGCTGGGGCCAACGTCCTGACTTTC. It specifies CASSQEWAGANVLTF.

This clonotype was counted ten times or more. The chain recombines TRBV6-6 with TRBJ2-7; D is unclear. Trimming took 6 bases from V and 0 from J, leaving 12 bases between them. The germline V gene has CDR1 MNHNY and CDR2 SVGAGI (reference sequence). This CDR3 is built from 14 residues. In DNA form, the CDR3 reads TGTGCCAGCAGACCGGCAGTTTACTCCTACGAGCAGTACTTC. Amino acid sequence: CASRPAVYSYEQYF.

The V gene is TRBV6-5, the J gene TRBJ1-2, with D possibly being TRBD1 (6 bases). This CDR3 contains 13 residues. V lost 8 bases and J lost 7, with 17 bases in between. Germline V gives CDR1 MNHEY, CDR2 SVGAGI. The CDR3 region is CASRLQGMSGYTF. CDR3 in DNA: TGTGCCAGCCGCTTACAGGGTATGAGTGGCTACACCTTC.

This clonotype was seen ten or more times. The gene calls are TRBV6-5 and TRBJ2-2; 11 bases fit TRBD2. Germline V CDR1 and CDR2: MNHEY, SVGAGI. Germline trimming cut 4 bases from V and 7 bases from J; bases unmatched to any gene: 5. The CDR3 runs to 15 residues. CDR3 sequence reads: CASSSLAGVVGELFF. DNA for the CDR3: TGTGCCAGCAGTTCACTAGCGGGAGTGGTCGGGGAGCTGTTTTTT.

This clonotype was counted at least ten times. J is TRBJ2-7 and V is TRBV7-8; D call uncertain. Germline V CDR1 and CDR2: SGHVS, FQNEAQ. The CDR3 runs to 14 residues. V was pared by 5 bases and J by 2 bases, with 13 bases between. The CDR3 spells CASSPSLFAYEQYF. In DNA form, the CDR3 reads TGTGCCAGCAGCCCGTCCCTTTTTGCCTACGAGCAGTACTTC.

Ten or more counts support this clonotype. DNA for the CDR3: TGTGCCAGCTCACCCGATTACTCCTACAATGAGCAGTTCTTC. Its protein product is CASSPDYSYNEQFF. V is TRBV18 and J is TRBJ2-1, with D unclear. This CDR3 comprises 14 residues. Trimming stripped 3 bases from V and 0 bases from J, with 6 bases between. Germline-derived CDR1 and CDR2 are KGHSH and LQKENI.

The chain recombines TRBV11-2 with TRBJ1-3; no reliable D call. Germline V CDR1 and CDR2: SGHAT, FQNNGV. The CDR3 is 12 residues long. Deletions cut 3 bases from V and 11 bases from J, with 11 bases between. CDR3 coding DNA: TGTGCCAGCAGCTTCGGGCCCTCTGCCATATATTTT. Translating it yields CASSFGPSAIYF.

This clonotype was counted at least ten times. This chain joins TRBV6-2 or TRBV6-3 and TRBJ2-1; perhaps TRBD2 as D (6 bases). Trimming pared 5 bases from V and 2 bases from J, leaving 13 bases between. The CDR3 covers 15 residues. Germline V gene data show CDR1 as MNHEY and CDR2 as SVGEGT. The CDR3 reads CASSPGTSTYNEQFF. DNA of the CDR3: TGTGCCAGCAGTCCCGGGACTTCCACCTACAATGAGCAGTTCTTC.

This clonotype was observed a handful of times. V usage is TRBV5-1 and J usage is TRBJ2-3; D unresolved. Trimming removed 1 base from V and 2 bases from J, with 20 bases in between. Germline-derived CDR1 and CDR2 are SGHRS and YFSETQ. The CDR3 runs to 18 residues. DNA of the CDR3: TGCGCCAGCAGCTTGAATGGGGATCTAGATACCTTCACAGATACGCAGTATTTT. This gives the protein CASSLNGDLDTFTDTQYF.

This clonotype was detected ten times or more. The genes are TRBV20-1 and TRBJ2-7; 8 nucleotides match TRBD2. Trimming cost V 6 bases and J 0 bases; bases outside gene matches: 19. The CDR3 has 18 amino acids. The V gene's germline CDR1 is DFQATT and CDR2 SNEGSKA (reference sequence). CDR3 coding DNA: TGCAGTGCGAGGAAACCGGGACTAGATTTTCTTAGCTCCTACGAGCAGTACTTC. Its translation: CSARKPGLDFLSSYEQYF.

The rearrangement joins TRBV19 to TRBJ1-2, with 11 bases aligning to TRBD1. The V gene's germline CDR1 is LNHDA and CDR2 SQIVND (reference sequence). V lost 6 bases, J lost 6 bases, and 6 bases stayed unmatched. CDR3 size: 14 residues. The CDR3 DNA reads as TGTGCCAGTAGGGAGGACAGGGGGCGCGATGGCTACACCTTC. Its translation is CASREDRGRDGYTF.

This chain connects TRBV6-6 to TRBJ2-1, with a possible D match to TRBD2 (5 bases). This CDR3 spans 12 amino acids. Germline V gene sequence: CDR1 MNHNY, CDR2 SVGAGI (reference sequence). Between the trimmed V and J ends, which lost 6 bases and 7 bases, there was a span of 10 bases. CDR3 sequence reads: CASRNKRNEQFF. CDR3 DNA: TGTGCCAGCAGGAACAAGCGGAATGAGCAGTTCTTC.

This clonotype was recorded many times. The chain uses TRBV9 and TRBJ2-6; 9 positions match TRBD1. The germline gives CDR1 SGDLS, CDR2 YYNGEE. V shed 3 bases, J shed 2 bases, and the junction held 6 bases outside the gene matches. The CDR3 contains 17 residues. Here the CDR3 DNA reads TGTGCCAGCAGCGCCAGACAGGGGGTGGCTGGGGCCAACGTCCTGACTTTC. Translating gives CASSARQGVAGANVLTF.

This clonotype was counted between two and nine times. This sequence joins TRBV7-2 and TRBJ2-3; a weak D match, TRBD2 (5 bases). The CDR3 is 14 amino acids. Trimming pared 5 bases from V and 3 bases from J, leaving 12 bases between. Germline V lookup: CDR1 SGHTA, CDR2 FQGNSA. The CDR3 DNA follows: TGTGCCAGCAGCGATGTACGGAGGACAGATACGCAGTATTTT. Amino acid sequence: CASSDVRRTDTQYF.